This is a list of T cell receptor beta chains from one sample in a study of tumor-infiltrating lymphocytes in glioblastoma multiforme. MiXCR was run by TCRdb on the multiplex PCR reads, yielding one entry per CDR3 protein. This sample has roughly 9,100 distinct CDR3 sequences, with 65% to 75% found just once. Sequenced: brain tumor tissue. These receptors all come from a male donor with glioblastoma. Each CDR3 is given with its conserved first and last residue. D genes are given only for firm matches. The size entry is marked missing in some rows and otherwise reads once, few, many or a size class.

few	TRBV20-1	TRBJ2-1	NA	TGCAGTGCTAGAGAGGTATATGAGCAGTTCTTC	CSAREVYEQFF
many	TRBV5-1	TRBJ2-1	NA	TGCGCCAGCAGCAGTGGACAAGATTACAATGAGCAGTTCTTC	CASSSGQDYNEQFF
many	TRBV5-1	TRBJ2-5	NA	TGCGCCAGCAGCTTGGGCCTGTACCAAGAGACCCAGTACTTC	CASSLGLYQETQYF
few	TRBV4-1	TRBJ2-3	TRBD2	TGCGCCAGCAGCCAAGTTGTGAGCGGGAGTGGAGGTATGCAGTATTTT	CASSQVVSGSGGMQYF
medium-sized	TRBV4-1	TRBJ2-1	TRBD2	TGCGCCAGCAGCCACGATCACCTAGCGGGAGGCCCCAATGAGCAGTTCTTC	CASSHDHLAGGPNEQFF
NA	TRBV11-3	TRBJ2-1	NA	TGTGCCAGCAGCTCTAATTGGGAGTACAATGAGCAGTTCTTC	CASSSNWEYNEQFF
NA	TRBV12-3/TRBV12-4	TRBJ2-7	NA	TGTGCCAGCAGCCACGGGACTGGTTACGAGCAGTACTTC	CASSHGTGYEQYF
NA	TRBV11-2	TRBJ2-3	TRBD2	TGTGCCGGCAGTACTCTAGCGGGTGGAAATACGCAGTATTTT	CAGSTLAGGNTQYF
NA	TRBV6-6	TRBJ1-3	NA	TGTGCCAGCAGTTTACATGGCAACACCATATATTTC	CASSLHGNTIYF
medium-sized	TRBV10-3	TRBJ2-1	TRBD1	TGTGCCATCAGTGGCCAGGGGGAGACGGGCTCCTACAATGAGCAGTTCTTC	CAISGQGETGSYNEQFF
NA	TRBV12-3/TRBV12-4	TRBJ2-5	NA	TGTGCCAGCAGTTTCACGGGGGCACGTCCGTACTTC	CASSFTGARPYF
NA	TRBV28	TRBJ2-7	TRBD2	TGTGCCAGCAGTTTAGGGACTAGCGGAGAGCAGTACTTC	CASSLGTSGEQYF
NA	TRBV4-1	TRBJ2-1	NA	TGCGCCGGCAGCCCGGACCACAATGAGCAGTTCTTC	CAGSPDHNEQFF
NA	TRBV11-2	TRBJ2-1	TRBD2	TGTGCCAGCAGCTTAGATTTCCCTCCCTCTCCGGGAGGTGGGGATGAGCATCTCTTC	CASSLDFPPSPGGGDEHLF
few	TRBV12-3/TRBV12-4	TRBJ1-2	TRBD1	TGTGCCAGCAGTCCGGGACAGGCTGGCTACACCTTC	CASSPGQAGYTF
NA	TRBV11-3	TRBJ1-1	TRBD1	TGTGCCAGCAGCTTAAACAGGGGGAACACTGAAGCTTTCTTT	CASSLNRGNTEAFF
NA	TRBV29-1	TRBJ2-1	NA	TGCAGCGTTGGGGGGCGGCAGGGGGGCGCTAAGCAGTTCTTC	CSVGGRQGGAKQFF
NA	TRBV4-2	TRBJ1-6	TRBD1	TGTGCCAGCAGCCATTATACAGGGGTGCCACCCCTCCACTTT	CASSHYTGVPPLHF
NA	TRBV28	TRBJ2-7	NA	TGTGCCAGCAGTCCCGAGCGTTCGGGTTGCTACGAGCAGTACTTC	CASSPERSGCYEQYF
NA	TRBV6-2/TRBV6-3	TRBJ2-1	NA	TGTGCCACCGCGCAGGGATCGTCTGAGCAGTTCTTC	CATAQGSSEQFF
once	TRBV11-3	TRBJ2-1	NA	TGTGCCAGCAGCTTAGACTCAGGCTACAATGAGCAGTTCTTC	CASSLDSGYNEQFF
NA	TRBV6-6	TRBJ2-2	TRBD1	TGTGCCAGCATCCAGGGGGTTAACACCGGGGAGCTGTTTTTT	CASIQGVNTGELFF
NA	TRBV29-1	TRBJ1-1	NA	TGCAGCGTTGCAGAACAGAGGGCGAGGGAAGCTTTCTTT	CSVAEQRAREAFF
medium-sized	TRBV5-5	TRBJ2-5	TRBD1	TGTGCCAGCAGCGGCGGGACAGGGGCGGCGGAGACCCAGTACTTC	CASSGGTGAAETQYF
NA	TRBV11-2	TRBJ2-3	TRBD1	TGTGCCAGCAGCCCCCTGACGGGACAGTTCTACTATACGCAGTATTTT	CASSPLTGQFYYTQYF
NA	TRBV6-2/TRBV6-3	TRBJ2-6	TRBD2	TGTGCCAGCAGACTAGCGGGAGGGACCGGGGCCAACGTCCTGACTTTC	CASRLAGGTGANVLTF
NA	TRBV11-1	TRBJ2-7	TRBD2	TGTGCCAGCAGCTTACTTGTGGGAGGGCCGGCCTATGAGCAGTACTTC	CASSLLVGGPAYEQYF
NA	TRBV11-2	TRBJ2-5	NA	TGTGCCAGCAGCTTAGGTACGGCAATCAAACAAGAGGCCCAGTACTTC	CASSLGTAIKQEAQYF
many	TRBV20-1	TRBJ2-3	NA	TGCAGTGTCGCGTGGTTATCACAGGGACTTAGCACAGATACGCAGTATTTT	CSVAWLSQGLSTDTQYF
NA	TRBV7-8	TRBJ2-7	NA	TGTGCCAGCGGCTTAGGGTACAAGGCAACAGTAAGCGCCTACGAGCAGTACTTC	CASGLGYKATVSAYEQYF
once	TRBV29-1	TRBJ2-5	NA	TGCAGCGTTGAAGAGCACAGCCGCCACCAAGTGATCCAGTGCTTC	CSVEEHSRHQVIQCF
NA	TRBV20-1	TRBJ2-5	NA	TGCAGTATTAGAGAAGGTTCCAGTGGGGCAGAGACCCAGTACTTC	CSIREGSSGAETQYF
NA	TRBV7-8	TRBJ2-1	TRBD2	TGTGCCAGCAGCTTATTGGGTCGGGGACTAGCCAATGAGCAGTTCTTC	CASSLLGRGLANEQFF
NA	TRBV20-1	TRBJ2-7	TRBD2	TGCAGTGCCAACCTTCGGACTAGCGGGCTCCCGGGGCAGTACTTC	CSANLRTSGLPGQYF
medium-sized	TRBV10-2	TRBJ1-1	TRBD1	TGCGCCAGCAGTGAGTCTGACAGGGGGCACGACACTGAAGCTTTCTTT	CASSESDRGHDTEAFF
NA	TRBV29-1	TRBJ2-7	NA	TGCAGCGTTAAAGACCGGACCTACGAGCAGTACTTC	CSVKDRTYEQYF
NA	TRBV29-1	TRBJ1-1	NA	TGCAGCGTTGAAGATGGGCAGGTGAACACTGAAGCTTTCTTT	CSVEDGQVNTEAFF
once	TRBV7-9	TRBJ2-2	NA	TGTGCCAGTGGGGGCGGGGACGGGGAGCTGTTTTTT	CASGGGDGELFF
NA	TRBV27	TRBJ2-2	NA	TGTGCCAGCAGTTTTTGGAACACCGGGGGGCTGTTTTTT	CASSFWNTGGLFF
NA	TRBV12-3/TRBV12-4	TRBJ2-2	NA	TGTGCCAGCAGTTTAGGGCAGGGTAGGACCGGGGAGTTGTTTTTT	CASSLGQGRTGELFF
medium-sized	TRBV12-3/TRBV12-4	TRBJ1-6	NA	TGTGCCAGCAGTTTATCTATACAGGTCCAGGGTAGTACCAAACACTTT	CASSLSIQVQGSTKHF
NA	TRBV11-2	TRBJ1-4	NA	TGTGCCAGCAGCATCGGAAGTGGAGGGGAAACTGTTTTC	CASSIGSGGETVF
NA	TRBV20-1	TRBJ2-1	NA	TGCAGTGCTAGGCGGACAGAGAAGAAGTTCTTC	CSARRTEKKFF
once	TRBV10-3	TRBJ2-7	NA	TGTGCCATCAGTGAGTCGAACAGGCCTTCCTACGAGCAGTACTTC	CAISESNRPSYEQYF
medium-sized	TRBV6-6	TRBJ2-7	NA	TGTGCCAGCAGCCCCGGGGTCTACGAGCAGTACTTC	CASSPGVYEQYF
medium-sized	TRBV4-2	TRBJ2-1	TRBD2	TGTGCCAGCAGCCAAGTGGAAGCGGGAGAGCAGTTCTTC	CASSQVEAGEQFF
NA	TRBV11-2	TRBJ1-1	TRBD1	TGTGCCAGCAGCGCGCAGCCGGGACAGGGCAGGAGAACTGAAGCTTTCTTT	CASSAQPGQGRRTEAFF
once	TRBV29-1	TRBJ2-1	NA	TGTAGCGTTCACGCGACTACTGGTAATGAGCAGTTCTTC	CSVHATTGNEQFF
NA	TRBV11-2	TRBJ2-5	NA	TGTCCCAGCAGCTTAGTAGTGGGCTTGCAAGAGACCCAAAACTTC	CPSSLVVGLQETQNF
few	TRBV4-1	TRBJ2-2	NA	TGCGCCAGCAGCCAGATGGACGAAAAATGGGGGCTGTTTTTT	CASSQMDEKWGLFF
NA	TRBV13	TRBJ2-1	NA	TGTGCCAGCAGCTCCCCCTGGGCCGGACCTCCTAGATATGAGCAGTTCTTC	CASSSPWAGPPRYEQFF
NA	TRBV11-1	TRBJ1-2	NA	TGTGCCAGCGGCACAGTAGTTGGCGGCATCTACATCTTC	CASGTVVGGIYIF
NA	TRBV11-2	TRBJ2-3	TRBD2	TGTGCCAGCAGCAAGACTAGCGGGGCGGATACGCAGTATTTT	CASSKTSGADTQYF
NA	TRBV10-2	TRBJ2-2	NA	TGCGCCAGCAGTGTTGGGGGCACCGGGGAGCTGTTTTTT	CASSVGGTGELFF